The rows below give T cell receptor beta chains drawn from one sample of a study of T cell changes during pregnancy in multiple sclerosis. Assay: immunoSEQ multiplex PCR; the TCRdb copy retains only in-frame clones and omits some. The table lists approximately 59,000 clones, roughly 89% of them singletons, with approximately 1.3% in the top ten. The input for sequencing was peripheral blood, taken in the third trimester of pregnancy. The receptors were sampled from a female donor in good health, enrolled as a control in a pregnancy study. Both conserved end residues are part of each CDR3. Each record gives: J gene, V gene, clone size, CDR3 length, D gene, CDR3 protein, CDR3 DNA. A D gene is named only where the DNA matches it firmly. Size tells how often a clone was seen (once, few, many) or the class of an expanded clone, and some rows leave it out.

TRBJ1-1 | TRBV4-3 | . | 12 | TRBD1 | CASGRTGREAFF | TGCGCCAGCGGGAGGACAGGGAGAGAGGCTTTCTTT
TRBJ1-4 | TRBV7-9 | . | 16 | TRBD1 | CASSGWTGRTNEKLFF | TGTGCCAGCAGCGGCTGGACAGGCCGAACTAATGAAAAACTGTTTTTT
TRBJ2-2 | TRBV7-2 | . | 14 | . | CASRKQGDTGELFF | TGTGCCAGCAGAAAACAGGGTGACACCGGGGAGCTGTTTTTT
TRBJ1-6 | TRBV7-9 | . | 16 | . | CASSLGAGGPNSPLHF | TGTGCCAGCAGCTTAGGTGCGGGTGGTCCAAATTCACCCCTCCACTTT
TRBJ1-2 | TRBV7-9 | few | 14 | TRBD1 | CASSRDRENVGYTF | TGTGCCAGCAGCCGGGACAGGGAGAATGTTGGCTACACCTTC
TRBJ1-4 | TRBV6-1 | . | 15 | . | CASSVRHATNEKLFF | TGTGCCAGCAGTGTCAGGCATGCAACTAATGAAAAACTGTTTTTT
TRBJ1-2 | TRBV11-2 | . | 15 | . | CASSLDGQGGYGYTF | TGTGCCAGCAGCTTAGATGGTCAGGGCGGCTATGGCTACACCTTC
TRBJ2-7 | TRBV9 | . | 17 | TRBD2 | CASSPNSGTSGSYEQYF | TGTGCCAGCAGCCCAAACTCCGGGACTAGCGGGTCCTACGAGCAGTACTTC
TRBJ1-1 | TRBV7-8 | . | 14 | . | CASSPRRINTEAFF | TGTGCCAGCAGCCCCCGGCGGATTAACACTGAAGCTTTCTTT
TRBJ1-1 | TRBV7-9 | . | 13 | . | CASSETGRTEAFF | TGTGCCAGCAGCGAAACAGGGAGAACTGAAGCTTTCTTT
TRBJ1-4 | TRBV5-6 | once | 17 | . | CASSLNPGLDAGEKLFF | TGTGCCAGCAGCTTAAACCCGGGATTAGATGCTGGTGAAAAACTGTTTTTT
TRBJ2-7 | TRBV28 | . | 14 | TRBD1 | CASLGQGVLYEQYF | TGTGCCAGCCTCGGACAGGGGGTTCTCTACGAGCAGTACTTC
TRBJ2-5 | TRBV10-3 | . | 12 | . | CAIRGRGETQYF | TGTGCCATCAGGGGGCGGGGAGAGACCCAGTACTTC
TRBJ2-1 | TRBV7-9 | . | 14 | . | CASIGSGPENEQFF | TGTGCCAGCATTGGGAGTGGGCCCGAGAATGAGCAGTTCTTC
TRBJ1-5 | TRBV19 | . | 15 | . | CASSIDGQGTQPQHF | TGTGCCAGTAGTATAGATGGGCAGGGCACCCAGCCCCAGCATTTT
TRBJ2-3 | TRBV6-6 | . | 11 | . | CASSVRGAQYF | TGTGCCAGCAGCGTCAGGGGGGCGCAGTATTTT
TRBJ1-2 | TRBV7-2 | . | 12 | . | CASSLTERGYTF | TGTGCCAGCAGCTTGACCGAGCGTGGCTACACCTTC
TRBJ1-1 | TRBV6-1 | once | 14 | TRBD1 | CASREGAANTEAFF | TGTGCCAGCAGGGAGGGGGCTGCGAACACTGAAGCTTTCTTT
TRBJ1-1 | TRBV19 | . | 17 | TRBD1 | CASSRARDRGFFTEAFF | TGTGCCAGTAGTCGCGCCCGGGACAGGGGTTTTTTCACTGAAGCTTTCTTT
TRBJ2-2 | TRBV6-1 | . | 14 | . | CASSVMSNTGELFF | TGTGCCAGCAGTGTCATGTCGAACACCGGGGAGCTGTTTTTT
TRBJ2-7 | TRBV7-8 | once | 16 | TRBD1 | CASSLSFGTGTNEQYF | TGTGCCAGCAGCTTATCATTTGGGACAGGGACCAACGAGCAGTACTTC
TRBJ1-2 | TRBV2 | . | 14 | . | CASSPQGGGYGYTF | TGTGCCAGCAGCCCACAAGGGGGAGGGTATGGCTACACCTTC
TRBJ2-7 | TRBV7-6 | . | 11 | . | CASSSRGEQYF | TGTGCCAGCAGCTCACGGGGAGAGCAGTACTTC
TRBJ2-3 | TRBV7-6 | . | 15 | . | CASSLTGTSTDTQYF | TGTGCCAGCAGCTTAACGGGGACTAGCACAGATACGCAGTATTTT
TRBJ1-6 | TRBV27 | . | 15 | . | CASSSTTGRSSPLHF | TGTGCCAGCAGTAGCACCACAGGGCGCAGTTCACCCCTCCACTTT
TRBJ2-5 | TRBV6-5 | . | 14 | TRBD1 | CASSDRGLAETQYF | TGTGCCAGCAGCGACAGGGGATTAGCAGAGACCCAGTACTTC
TRBJ1-2 | TRBV5-1 | . | 15 | . | CASSLSLGGIDGYTF | TGCGCCAGCAGCTTGAGCCTAGGGGGAATCGATGGCTACACCTTC
TRBJ1-3 | TRBV6-1 | . | 14 | . | CASAVPTSGNTIYF | TGTGCCAGTGCCGTTCCTACCTCTGGAAACACCATATATTTT
TRBJ1-5 | TRBV5-1 | . | 15 | TRBD1 | CASSLEGTGDQPQHF | TGCGCCAGCAGCTTGGAAGGGACAGGGGATCAGCCCCAGCATTTT
TRBJ2-3 | TRBV15 | . | 18 | TRBD1 | CATSRAPRGLPSTDTQYF | TGTGCCACCAGCAGAGCGCCTAGGGGGCTACCAAGCACAGATACGCAGTATTTT
TRBJ2-3 | TRBV18 | . | 13 | . | CASSLAATDTQYF | TGTGCCAGCTCGTTAGCGGCTACAGATACGCAGTATTTT
TRBJ2-7 | TRBV4-1 | . | 13 | . | CASSLQQGYEQYF | TGCGCCAGCAGCCTTCAACAGGGCTACGAGCAGTACTTC
TRBJ1-4 | TRBV4-3 | . | 15 | . | CASSPTGLSNEKLFF | TGCGCCAGCAGCCCTACAGGGTTATCAAATGAAAAACTGTTTTTT
TRBJ2-1 | TRBV19 | . | 12 | TRBD2 | CASSSGGNEQFF | TGTGCCAGTAGTAGCGGGGGCAATGAGCAGTTCTTC
TRBJ2-5 | TRBV5-6 | . | 14 | . | CASSLATGQETQYF | TGTGCCAGCAGCTTGGCAACAGGGCAAGAGACCCAGTACTTC
TRBJ2-1 | TRBV4-1 | . | 13 | . | CASSQERGNEQFF | TGCGCCAGCAGCCAAGAAAGGGGGAATGAGCAGTTCTTC
TRBJ1-2 | TRBV15 | once | 13 | . | CATSPVEGDGYTF | TGTGCCACCAGCCCTGTGGAGGGAGATGGCTACACCTTC
TRBJ2-3 | TRBV4-1 | . | 19 | TRBD2 | CASSQARTSGGRSTDTQYF | TGCGCCAGCAGCCAGGCCCGGACTAGCGGGGGAAGGAGCACAGATACGCAGTATTTT
TRBJ2-1 | TRBV27 | . | 14 | . | CASTLGRATGEQFF | TGTGCCAGCACGCTGGGCAGGGCCACGGGTGAGCAGTTCTTC
TRBJ2-7 | TRBV4-3 | . | 18 | . | CASSQDWVWGGGGSEQYF | TGCGCCAGCAGCCAAGATTGGGTCTGGGGTGGCGGAGGGAGCGAGCAGTACTTC
TRBJ1-1 | TRBV11-2 | . | 13 | . | CASSLSGAVEAFF | TGTGCCAGCAGCCTATCAGGGGCAGTTGAAGCTTTCTTT
TRBJ1-1 | TRBV7-6 | once | 12 | . | CASSLSSGVAFF | TGTGCCAGCAGCTTATCATCAGGGGTGGCTTTCTTT
TRBJ2-2 | TRBV7-3 | . | 18 | TRBD2 | CASSQWGLAGGKTGELFF | TGTGCCAGCAGCCAATGGGGTCTAGCGGGGGGAAAAACCGGGGAGCTGTTTTTT
TRBJ2-5 | TRBV4-3 | once | 15 | . | CASSQDWGRQETQYF | TGCGCCAGCAGCCAAGATTGGGGGCGACAAGAGACCCAGTACTTC
TRBJ1-5 | TRBV14 | . | 13 | TRBD1 | CASSDRGGQPQHF | TGTGCCAGCAGTGACAGGGGAGGTCAGCCCCAGCATTTT
TRBJ1-2 | TRBV5-4 | . | 13 | TRBD1 | CASRQGAQSGYTF | TGTGCCAGCCGGCAGGGGGCGCAAAGTGGCTACACCTTC
TRBJ1-1 | TRBV28 | . | 14 | TRBD1 | CASSPTGGYTEAFF | TGTGCCAGCAGTCCGACAGGGGGTTACACTGAAGCTTTCTTT
TRBJ1-3 | TRBV7-9 | . | 15 | . | CASSLAPGSGNTIYF | TGTGCCAGCAGCTTAGCCCCGGGGTCTGGAAACACCATATATTTT
TRBJ2-4 | TRBV28 | . | 16 | . | CASTDRRVVAKNIQYF | TGTGCCAGCACAGACAGACGGGTCGTGGCCAAAAACATTCAGTACTTC
TRBJ2-5 | TRBV27 | . | 15 | . | CASNQGGHYQETQYF | TGTGCCAGCAACCAAGGGGGACATTACCAAGAGACCCAGTACTTC
TRBJ2-3 | TRBV7-3 | once | 15 | . | CASSLTGQFTDTQYF | TGTGCCAGCAGCTTAACCGGACAGTTCACAGATACGCAGTATTTT
TRBJ1-2 | TRBV6-5 | . | 14 | TRBD1 | CASTRPGTGGGYTF | TGTGCCAGCACCCGTCCCGGGACAGGGGGCGGCTACACCTTC
TRBJ1-4 | TRBV27 | . | 14 | . | CASSPTRGVSKLFF | TGTGCCAGCAGTCCCACCCGGGGGGTATCGAAACTGTTTTTT